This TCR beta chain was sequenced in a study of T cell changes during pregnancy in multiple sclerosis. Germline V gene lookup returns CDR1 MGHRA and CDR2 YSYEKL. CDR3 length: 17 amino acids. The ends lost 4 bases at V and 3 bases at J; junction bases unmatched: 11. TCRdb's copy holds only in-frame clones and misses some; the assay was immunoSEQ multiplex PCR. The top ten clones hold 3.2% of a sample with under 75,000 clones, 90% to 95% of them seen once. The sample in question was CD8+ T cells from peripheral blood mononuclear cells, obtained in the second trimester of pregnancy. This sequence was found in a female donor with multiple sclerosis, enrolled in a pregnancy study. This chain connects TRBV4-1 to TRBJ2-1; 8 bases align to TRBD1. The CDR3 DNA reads TGCGCCAGCAGCCTCACACGGACAGGGTTTAGCTACAATGAGCAGTTCTTC. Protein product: CASSLTRTGFSYNEQFF.